The entry that follows covers one T cell receptor (beta chain) sequence. This clonotype occurred a few times. What antigen it recognizes has not been identified. Nothing much larger sits one base from this clone, and base qualities are not available. The sample comes from a study of T and B cells in COVID-19 patients (dated by TCRdb to about 2020). The study in broad terms: Using TRB and IGH repertoire sequencing of peripheral blood, the study characterized adaptive immunity in COVID-19 patients who had active infection or had recovered. A recovered cohort included over 15 patients who provided fewer than 25 samples, and most of these patients had mild to moderate COVID-19 treated on an outpatient basis. A median age of approximately 30 years was recorded in the recovered cohort versus around 67 years in the active-infection cohort. In the active-infection cohort, about 60% of the 20 patients were critically ill and required mechanical ventilation or ECMO. Comorbidities linked to unfavorable COVID-19 outcome were present in about 90% of the 20 patients in the active-infection cohort. The TCR and BCR sequence repository comprised 30 to 40 patients and under 85 time points, with over 8 million TCR sequences analysed. A couple of patients were included in both the recovered and active cohorts because samples were available from active disease and after recovery. For the repertoire analyses, the comparison was an age-matched reference group of roughly 39 healthy donors who were negative for COVID-19 antibodies. Up to 9 follow-up blood samples were collected per patient, with some samples spanning different disease stages in the same individual. Points the paper makes about the study in general: TRB repertoires were highly clonal in active COVID-19, whereas diversity and richness at recovery rose above healthy donor levels. The cohort was considered too small to assess HLA contributions to COVID-19 susceptibility or severity. In patients with COVID-19, the usage of TRBV/TRBJ genes was reported to be strongly skewed. A total of 2,000 to 2,500 exclusive TCR clusters, including a few dozen low-pGen clusters, were found in the recovered cohort. The reported TCR clusters were said to need prospective validation before any clinical use. Specific T cell subsets (CD4+/Treg/CD8+) and sorted SARS-CoV-2-responsive or tetramer+ T cells had not yet been sequenced, and the corresponding sequencing experiments were ongoing. Blood samples obtained from mildly ill patients during symptoms, as well as early samples obtained from severe cases, were available only in scarce numbers.

TRB repertoires were amplified from around 250-500 ng of genomic DNA extracted from blood. From the cysteine through the phenylalanine, the CDR3 covers 14 amino acids. Only CDR3 DNA remains: 42 bases, in frame from the first base. CDR1 and CDR2 (SGHTA, FQGNSA) derive from the germline V gene. V and J are truncated by 3 bases and 3 bases respectively, leaving an intervening sequence of 8 bases. The sequencing machine was an Illumina MiSeq. Multiplex PCR with BIOMED2 TRB-A/B primer pools was used to amplify the TRB rearrangements. Illumina-compatible adapters and 7-nucleotide sample barcodes were added to the amplicons in two consecutive PCRs. All library PCRs used Phusion HS II polymerase. Amplicons were gel-purified with the NucleoSpin Gel and PCR Clean-up kit, quantified on Qubit, and pooled at about 4 nM. The quality of the amplicon pool was checked on an Agilent 2100 Bioanalyzer prior to Illumina next-generation sequencing. In the paper's pipeline: Annotation of TRB rearrangements was performed with MiXCR 3.0.8 using the default MiXCR reference library. Non-productive reads and sequences with fewer than 2 reads were removed, and each unique CDR3 nucleotide sequence was counted as one clone. Clonality, diversity, richness and V-J gene usage were calculated in R 3.5.1. GLIPH2 was used to cluster TCRs by CDR3 similarity, and OLGA was used to calculate generation probabilities. Only GLIPH2 clusters with at least four unique TCR clonotypes present in at least three individuals were retained. TCRdb itself trimmed the public reads at Q25 with fastp, ran MiXCR and retained productive beta chains. Merged by CDR3 protein, the rows form single entries marked with the most common genes and DNA. The V and J calls and clone size come from TCRdb's table, not from the authors' own analysis. The sample records over 10,000 distinct CDR3 sequences, about 25% of which are singletons. 3.5% to 5% of the sample lies in the top ten.

The sequence links TRBV7-2 to TRBJ2-2; 6 matching bases give a weak D call of TRBD2. What was sequenced was blood. The sequence was obtained from a human donor who had recovered from COVID-19. In nucleotide form, the sequence is TGTGCCAGCAGCTTGGGACTCCACACCGGGGAGCTGTTTTTT. It is translated as CASSLGLHTGELFF.